The 14 T cell receptor beta chains listed next were all sequenced from one sample in a study of OX40 agonist ivuxolimab in advanced cancers. Measured with immunoSEQ multiplex PCR; TCRdb has only the in-frame clones, and not every one. This sample has roughly 100,000 clones, with about nine tenths found just once. The sequences come from CD4+ or CD8+ T cells sorted from blood, collected in a trial of the OX40 agonist ivuxolimab. The receptors come from an adult with an advanced solid tumor such as melanoma, head and neck, liver or kidney cancer.

The gene calls are TRBV5-1 and TRBJ1-6; possibly TRBD1 for D (6 bases). V shed 1 base and J shed 14 bases, with 19 bases lying between them. The germline CDR1 and CDR2 sequences are SGHRS and YFSETQ. The CDR3 runs 15 residues. This CDR3 reads CASSLLSYEGESLHF. The CDR3 coding sequence is TGCGCCAGCAGCTTGTTATCGTATGAGGGGGAGTCCCTCCACTTT.

This clone was found a few times. The chain is built from TRBV28 and TRBJ1-6; the D gene is possibly TRBD1 (5 bases). Trimming pared 8 bases from V and 9 bases from J, leaving 14 bases between. CDR3 length equals 13 residues. Germline CDR1 reads MDHEN; CDR2 reads SYDVKM. The CDR3 is CASSVRVASPLHF. CDR3 coding DNA: TGTGCCAGCTCTGTCAGGGTGGCTTCACCCCTCCACTTT.

The chain employs TRBV30 and TRBJ1-4; 11 nucleotides align to TRBD1. CDR1 and CDR2 from the germline V gene are GTSNPN and SVGIG (reference sequence). CDR3 length: 15 amino acids. With 2 bases clipped from V and 7 bases from J, the junction kept 6 bases outside the gene matches. The DNA of the CDR3 is TGTGCCTGGAGTCGGGGGACAGGGGGATCTGAAAAACTGTTTTTT. Translation gives CAWSRGTGGSEKLFF. Full variable domain (remainder filled in from reference TRBV30 and TRBJ1-4): SQTIHQWPATLVQPVGSPLSLECTVEGTSNPNLYWYRQAAGRGLQLLFYSVGIGQISSEVPQNLSASRPQDRQFILSSKKLLLSDSGFYLCAWSRGTGGSEKLFFGSGTQLSVL.

The J gene is TRBJ1-4, the V gene TRBV27; D is ambiguous. The CDR3 extends over 15 amino acids. Germline loops: CDR1 MNHEY, CDR2 SMNVEV (reference sequence). V lost 7 bases, J lost 8 bases, and 20 bases lay in between. CDR3 loop: CASTSLKGKVEKLFF. The CDR3 bases are TGTGCCAGCACCTCGCTCAAAGGGAAAGTGGAAAAACTGTTTTTT.

J is TRBJ1-1 and V is TRBV11-2; D is perhaps TRBD1 (6 bases). The germline V gene has CDR1 SGHAT and CDR2 FQNNGV. With 5 bases removed from V and 1 base from J, the gap between germline ends came to 14 bases. This CDR3 comprises 15 residues. CDR3 protein: CASSRTLTGNTEAFF. CDR3 nucleotides: TGTGCCAGCAGCCGAACCCTGACAGGGAACACTGAAGCTTTCTTT.

The chain links TRBV9 to TRBJ1-3; weak D call: TRBD1 (6 bases). V lost 3 bases and J lost 2, with 12 bases in between. This CDR3 comprises 15 residues. CDR1 SGDLS and CDR2 YYNGEE come from the germline V gene. The CDR3 sequence is CASSDQGTAGNTIYF. DNA of the CDR3: TGTGCCAGCAGCGACCAGGGGACTGCTGGAAACACCATATATTTT. Filled out from reference TRBV9 and TRBJ1-3, the complete variable domain reads DSGVTQTPKHLITATGQRVTLRCSPRSGDLSVYWYQQSLDQGLQFLIQYYNGEERAKGNILERFSAQQFPDLHSELNLSSLELGDSALYFCASSDQGTAGNTIYFGEGSWLTVV.

The V call is TRBV19, the J call TRBJ1-1; D may be TRBD1 (5 bases). CDR3 length: 15 amino acids. Between the trimmed V and J ends, which lost 5 bases and 2 bases, there was a span of 15 bases. The germline V gene encodes CDR1 LNHDA and CDR2 SQIVND (reference sequence). The CDR3 spells CASSGRFTGNTEAFF. The CDR3 bases are TGTGCCAGTAGTGGACGTTTCACAGGTAACACTGAAGCTTTCTTT. The full variable domain, with the rest looked up from reference TRBV19 and TRBJ1-1, is DGGITQSPKYLFRKEGQNVTLSCEQNLNHDAMYWYRQDPGQGLRLIYYSQIVNDFQKGDIAEGYSVSREKKESFPLTVTSAQKNPTAFYLCASSGRFTGNTEAFFGQGTRLTVV.

V and J are TRBV6-5 and TRBJ2-5; no definite D call. V was shortened by 5 bases and J by 1 base, with 5 bases between the two germline ends. CDR1 MNHEY and CDR2 SVGAGI come from the germline V gene. The CDR3 totals 12 residues. Here the CDR3 DNA reads TGTGCCAGCAGTCTTGGCCAAGAGACCCAGTACTTC. Translating it yields CASSLGQETQYF.

The genes are TRBV27 and TRBJ1-3, with a weak D call TRBD1 (5 bases). The V gene lost 4 bases and the J gene lost 3 bases, with 13 bases spanning the gap. The CDR3 runs to 15 residues. Germline V gene lookup returns CDR1 MNHEY and CDR2 SMNVEV (reference sequence). CDR3 region: CASSYTRGGGNTIYF. In nucleotides, the CDR3 is TGTGCCAGCAGTTACACTAGGGGAGGTGGAAACACCATATATTTT.

The J gene is TRBJ2-6, the V gene TRBV19; the D is unclear. V was pared by 6 bases and J by 0 bases, with 6 bases between. Per the germline V gene, CDR1 is LNHDA and CDR2 is SQIVND (reference sequence). The CDR3 extends over 14 amino acids. CDR3 in DNA: TGTGCCAGTAGAGATTTCTCTGGGGCCAACGTCCTGACTTTC. Its translation is CASRDFSGANVLTF.

This rearrangement joins TRBV5-5 to TRBJ1-2; 10 bases map to TRBD1. CDR3 length: 15 residues. Germline CDR1 reads SGHKS; CDR2 reads YYEKEE (reference sequence). With V trimmed by 6 bases and J by 4 bases, 9 bases remained unmatched. CDR3 protein: CASTLGDRGLYGYTF. The CDR3 nucleotides read TGTGCCAGCACCCTCGGGGACAGGGGACTCTATGGCTACACCTTC.

The chain uses TRBV5-6 and TRBJ2-1; D remains ambiguous. CDR1 is SGHDT and CDR2 is YYEEEE in the germline V gene. Trimming cost V 1 base and J 2 bases, with 4 bases left between them. CDR3 length: 13 residues. The CDR3 bases are TGTGCCAGCAGCTTGAGGGCCTACAATGAGCAGTTCTTC. This translates into CASSLRAYNEQFF.

Of note for this clone: At one end, the junction sequence differs from germline, possibly due to a read error. The rearrangement uses TRBV7-7 and TRBJ2-2; 9 bases agree with TRBD1. The germline V gene has CDR1 SSHAT and CDR2 FNYEAQ (reference sequence). CDR3 length: 14 amino acids. The CDR3 reads CASTSDRGTGELFF. The CDR3 DNA is TGTGCTAGCACCTCGGACAGGGGAACCGGGGAGCTGTTTTTT. The entire variable domain, with the rest obtained from reference TRBV7-7 and TRBJ2-2, is as follows: GAGVSQSPRYKVTKRGQDVTLRCDPISSHATLYWYQQALGQGPEFLTYFNYEAQPDKSGLPSDRFSAERPEGSISTLTIQRTEQRDSAMYRCASTSDRGTGELFFGEGSRLTVL.

The J gene is TRBJ1-1, the V gene TRBV15; 12 bases align to TRBD1. There are 18 residues in the CDR3. The germline gives CDR1 LNHNV, CDR2 YYDKDF (reference sequence). J gave up 4 bases and V 0 bases, and 9 bases lay outside the gene matches. For the CDR3, the DNA is TGTGCCACCAGCAGAGAGGGGACAGGGGGCGTATTTACCACTGAAGCTTTCTTT. It is translated as CATSREGTGGVFTTEAFF. Looking up the rest from reference TRBV15 and TRBJ1-1 gives the full variable domain: DAMVIQNPRYQVTQFGKPVTLSCSQTLNHNVMYWYQQKSSQAPKLLFHYYDKDFNNEADTPDNFQSRRPNTSFCFLDIRSPGLGDTAMYLCATSREGTGGVFTTEAFFGQGTRLTVV.